This T cell receptor beta chain was captured by sequencing in a study of blood T cell repertoires in COVID-19. Germline CDR1 reads SGHTA; CDR2 reads FQGNSA. V lost 5 bases and J lost 0, with 20 bases in between. This CDR3 comprises 17 residues. As processed by the authors: Reference gene primer amplification yielded estimated nucleated cell counts. TCRdb's copy holds only in-frame clones and misses some; the assay was immunoSEQ multiplex PCR. V, J and clone size derive from that table, while D and trimming were established from the DNA sequence. This table holds roughly 160,000 clones, 70% to 90% found once.

The material sequenced was peripheral blood. This sequence originates from a man aged 55 to 70 with acute or convalescent COVID-19. V and J are TRBV7-2 and TRBJ2-7; D gene unclear. In DNA, the CDR3 is TGTGCCAGCAGCCCTCCATTGGTGACTCAAGACTCCTACGAGCAGTACTTC. Protein product: CASSPPLVTQDSYEQYF.